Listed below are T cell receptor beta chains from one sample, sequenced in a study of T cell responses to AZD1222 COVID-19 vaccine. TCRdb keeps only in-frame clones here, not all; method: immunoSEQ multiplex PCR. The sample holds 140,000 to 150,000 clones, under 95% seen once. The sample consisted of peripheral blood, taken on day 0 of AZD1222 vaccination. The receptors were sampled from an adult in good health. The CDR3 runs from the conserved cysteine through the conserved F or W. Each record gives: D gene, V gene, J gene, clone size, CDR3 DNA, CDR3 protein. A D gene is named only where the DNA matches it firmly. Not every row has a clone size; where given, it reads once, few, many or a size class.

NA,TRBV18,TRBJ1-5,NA,TGTGCCAGCTCACCCTCGGGGGCGGGGAGCAATCAGCCCCAGCATTTT,CASSPSGAGSNQPQHF
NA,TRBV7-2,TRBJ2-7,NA,TGTGCCAGCAGCTTATCCCGGAGCAGCACCTACGAGCAGTACTTC,CASSLSRSSTYEQYF
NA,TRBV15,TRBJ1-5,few,TGTGCCACCAGCACTGACCTGGGGGGAAGCAATCAGCCCCAGCATTTT,CATSTDLGGSNQPQHF
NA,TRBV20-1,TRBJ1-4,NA,TGCAGTGCTAGTACTCAACAGGGTACTACAACTAATGAAAAACTGTTTTTT,CSASTQQGTTTNEKLFF
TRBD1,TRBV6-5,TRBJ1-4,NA,TGTGCCAGCAGTTGTGGACAGGTAGGGGAAAAACTGTTTTTT,CASSCGQVGEKLFF
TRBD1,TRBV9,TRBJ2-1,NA,TGTGCCAGCAGCATCCGGGACAGGGGAAATACTGAGCAGTTCTTC,CASSIRDRGNTEQFF
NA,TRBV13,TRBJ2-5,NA,TGTGCCAGCAGCCCCACAGGGCGGGAAGAGACCCAGTACTTC,CASSPTGREETQYF
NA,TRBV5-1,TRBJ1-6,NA,TGCGCCAGCAGCTTGGGACATCACTATAATTCACCCCTCCACTTT,CASSLGHHYNSPLHF
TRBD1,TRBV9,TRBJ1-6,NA,TGTGCCAGCAGCCCCCATGCGGACAGGGGGCTTTCACCCCTCCACTTT,CASSPHADRGLSPLHF
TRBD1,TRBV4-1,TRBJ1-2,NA,TGCGCCAGCAGCCAATTCGACAGGGGTAGGGATGGCTACACCTTC,CASSQFDRGRDGYTF